These T cell receptor beta chains were read from a single sample in a study of blood T cell repertoires in COVID-19. The protocol was immunoSEQ multiplex PCR, while the TCRdb copy is restricted to in-frame clones and leaves out a portion. The data contain some 140,000 clones, around 88% of them singletons. Specimen: peripheral blood. These receptors were taken from a man aged 50 to 59 with active or convalescent COVID-19. CDR3s include the opening cysteine and the closing phenylalanine or tryptophan. A D gene is named only where the DNA matches it firmly. A clone size is listed for some rows: how often the clone was seen (once, few, many), or a class if it is expanded.

size: .; length: 15; J: TRBJ1-4; V: TRBV6-1; D: .; CDR3: CASSEAAGLLLKLFF; DNA: TGTGCCAGCAGTGAAGCGGCTGGACTCTTACTGAAACTGTTTTTT
size: .; length: 14; J: TRBJ1-5; V: TRBV10-2; D: TRBD1; CDR3: CASTSTGGEQPQHF; DNA: TGCGCCAGCACTTCTACAGGGGGCGAGCAGCCCCAGCATTTT
size: .; length: 16; J: TRBJ2-1; V: TRBV6-2/TRBV6-3; D: TRBD2; CDR3: CASSYTAGGPYNEQFF; DNA: TGTGCCAGCAGTTACACGGCGGGAGGGCCCTACAATGAGCAGTTCTTC
size: .; length: 17; J: TRBJ2-3; V: TRBV23-1; D: TRBD2; CDR3: CASSQSGGSGWTDTQYF; DNA: TGCGCCAGCAGTCAATCGGGAGGGTCCGGTTGGACAGATACGCAGTATTTT
size: .; length: 15; J: TRBJ2-2; V: TRBV19; D: .; CDR3: CASSIPGKRAGELFF; DNA: TGTGCCAGTAGTATCCCAGGAAAGAGGGCCGGGGAGCTGTTTTTT
size: once; length: 16; J: TRBJ1-3; V: TRBV6-5; D: .; CDR3: CASSSGHRSSGNTIYF; DNA: TGTGCCAGCAGTTCGGGACACCGAAGCTCTGGAAACACCATATATTTT
size: .; length: 13; J: TRBJ1-1; V: TRBV7-2; D: .; CDR3: CASSSRGGTEAFF; DNA: TGTGCCAGCAGCTCGAGGGGGGGCACTGAAGCTTTCTTT
size: .; length: 15; J: TRBJ2-7; V: TRBV11-3; D: TRBD1; CDR3: CASSPRTGGPAEQYF; DNA: TGTGCCAGCAGCCCCCGGACAGGAGGCCCGGCTGAGCAGTACTTC
size: .; length: 14; J: TRBJ2-3; V: TRBV27; D: .; CDR3: CASSFGRGTDTQYF; DNA: TGTGCCAGCAGTTTTGGCAGGGGCACAGATACGCAGTATTTT
size: .; length: 21; J: TRBJ2-5; V: TRBV4-3; D: TRBD2; CDR3: CASSQSPGLAGGDGLKETQYF; DNA: TGCGCCAGCAGCCAGAGTCCGGGACTAGCGGGGGGGGATGGATTAAAAGAGACCCAGTACTTC
size: .; length: 15; J: TRBJ1-2; V: TRBV7-8; D: TRBD1; CDR3: CASSLGGTGNYGYTF; DNA: TGTGCCAGCAGCTTAGGGGGGACAGGCAACTATGGCTACACCTTC
size: .; length: 18; J: TRBJ2-6; V: TRBV3-1/TRBV3-2; D: .; CDR3: CASSQDYGSLSGANVLTF; DNA: TGTGCCAGCAGCCAAGATTACGGGAGTTTGTCTGGGGCCAACGTCCTGACTTTC
size: .; length: 14; J: TRBJ2-3; V: TRBV11-3; D: .; CDR3: CASSLGRGTDTQYF; DNA: TGTGCCAGCAGCCTAGGCAGGGGCACAGATACGCAGTATTTT
size: .; length: 14; J: TRBJ2-7; V: TRBV6-4; D: .; CDR3: CASSDSGEHYEQYF; DNA: TGTGCCAGCAGTGACTCCGGGGAACATTACGAGCAGTACTTC
size: .; length: 14; J: TRBJ1-1; V: TRBV18; D: .; CDR3: CASSPSTGNTEAFF; DNA: TGTGCCAGCTCACCATCGACAGGGAACACTGAAGCTTTCTTT
size: .; length: 13; J: TRBJ2-3; V: TRBV12-3/TRBV12-4; D: .; CDR3: CASVRASTDTQYF; DNA: TGTGCCAGCGTGCGTGCCAGCACAGATACGCAGTATTTT
size: .; length: 15; J: TRBJ2-2; V: TRBV7-2; D: TRBD2; CDR3: CASRLAGGATGELFF; DNA: TGTGCCAGCAGGCTAGCGGGGGGGGCCACCGGGGAGCTGTTTTTT
size: few; length: 14; J: TRBJ2-2; V: TRBV7-8; D: .; CDR3: CASSLAGDTGELFF; DNA: TGTGCCAGCAGCTTAGCCGGAGACACCGGGGAGCTGTTTTTT
size: .; length: 16; J: TRBJ2-1; V: TRBV5-1; D: TRBD1; CDR3: CASSLRGDSSYNEQFF; DNA: TGCGCCAGCAGCTTGCGAGGGGACAGCTCCTACAATGAGCAGTTCTTC
size: once; length: 13; J: TRBJ1-2; V: TRBV6-6; D: .; CDR3: CASRPGTNYGYTF; DNA: TGTGCCAGCAGACCAGGGACTAACTATGGCTACACCTTC
size: .; length: 14; J: TRBJ1-5; V: TRBV2; D: .; CDR3: CASSAGQGNQPQHF; DNA: TGTGCCAGCAGTGCGGGCCAGGGAAATCAGCCCCAGCATTTT
size: few; length: 16; J: TRBJ1-6; V: TRBV5-1; D: TRBD1; CDR3: CASSRSTGTGYSPLHF; DNA: TGCGCCAGCAGCCGCTCGACAGGGACAGGGTATTCACCCCTCCACTTT
size: .; length: 13; J: TRBJ2-1; V: TRBV3-1/TRBV3-2; D: TRBD1; CDR3: CASSPWQGDEQFF; DNA: TGTGCCAGCAGCCCATGGCAGGGGGATGAGCAGTTCTTC
size: few; length: 12; J: TRBJ1-2; V: TRBV13; D: .; CDR3: CASSPQGNGYTF; DNA: TGTGCCAGCAGCCCCCAGGGTAATGGCTACACCTTC
size: .; length: 13; J: TRBJ1-3; V: TRBV24-1; D: .; CDR3: CATSAARGNTIYF; DNA: TGTGCCACCAGTGCGGCCAGGGGAAACACCATATATTTT
size: .; length: 17; J: TRBJ2-3; V: TRBV5-1; D: .; CDR3: CASSLAAREWGTDTQYF; DNA: TGCGCCAGCAGCTTGGCGGCCCGGGAGTGGGGCACAGATACGCAGTATTTT
size: .; length: 16; J: TRBJ2-7; V: TRBV5-1; D: TRBD2; CDR3: CASSIGGSQSSYEQYF; DNA: TGCGCCAGCAGCATAGGCGGGAGTCAGAGCTCCTACGAGCAGTACTTC
size: .; length: 16; J: TRBJ1-2; V: TRBV5-5; D: TRBD1; CDR3: CASSLDTGGGGDGYTF; DNA: TGTGCCAGCAGCTTGGATACAGGGGGCGGCGGGGATGGCTACACCTTC
size: .; length: 14; J: TRBJ1-1; V: TRBV5-8; D: .; CDR3: CASSLQGWDTEAFF; DNA: TGTGCCAGCAGCTTGCAGGGCTGGGACACTGAAGCTTTCTTT
size: .; length: 14; J: TRBJ2-3; V: TRBV18; D: .; CDR3: CASSPLLAGDTQYF; DNA: TGTGCCAGCTCACCTCTACTAGCCGGTGATACGCAGTATTTT
size: .; length: 17; J: TRBJ1-6; V: TRBV7-8; D: .; CDR3: CASSLNTANSYNSPLHF; DNA: TGTGCCAGCAGCTTAAACACCGCCAACTCCTATAATTCACCCCTCCACTTT
size: .; length: 14; J: TRBJ1-3; V: TRBV4-3; D: .; CDR3: CASSQDPQGNTIYF; DNA: TGCGCCAGCAGCCAAGACCCACAGGGAAACACCATATATTTT
size: .; length: 16; J: TRBJ1-4; V: TRBV19; D: TRBD1; CDR3: CASSTSFKGAAEKLFF; DNA: TGTGCCAGTAGTACGTCATTCAAGGGGGCGGCTGAAAAACTGTTTTTT
size: .; length: 14; J: TRBJ1-2; V: TRBV5-4; D: .; CDR3: CASSWFGTNYGYTF; DNA: TGTGCCAGCAGCTGGTTCGGGACAAACTATGGCTACACCTTC
size: .; length: 15; J: TRBJ2-2; V: TRBV4-3; D: TRBD2; CDR3: CASSQGLAPTGELFF; DNA: TGCGCCAGCAGCCAAGGACTAGCCCCCACCGGGGAGCTGTTTTTT
size: .; length: 15; J: TRBJ2-1; V: TRBV29-1; D: .; CDR3: CSVERGMLHYNEQFF; DNA: TGCAGCGTTGAACGCGGAATGCTACACTACAATGAGCAGTTCTTC
size: .; length: 14; J: TRBJ1-2; V: TRBV4-1; D: TRBD1; CDR3: CASSRDRENYGYTF; DNA: TGCGCCAGCAGCAGGGACAGGGAGAACTATGGCTACACCTTC
size: .; length: 13; J: TRBJ1-2; V: TRBV19; D: TRBD1; CDR3: CASSQQGAYGYTF; DNA: TGTGCCAGTTCTCAACAGGGGGCGTATGGCTACACCTTC
size: .; length: 14; J: TRBJ2-7; V: TRBV5-4; D: .; CDR3: CASRGTQSSYEQYF; DNA: TGTGCCAGCCGCGGGACCCAGTCCTCCTACGAGCAGTACTTC
size: .; length: 14; J: TRBJ1-1; V: TRBV7-8; D: .; CDR3: CASSLAGGSREAFF; DNA: TGTGCCAGCAGCTTAGCCGGGGGATCCAGGGAAGCTTTCTTT
size: .; length: 15; J: TRBJ2-5; V: TRBV5-1; D: .; CDR3: CASSYTQGHEETQYF; DNA: TGCGCCAGCAGCTACACGCAGGGACATGAAGAGACCCAGTACTTC
size: .; length: 15; J: TRBJ2-3; V: TRBV5-4; D: TRBD1; CDR3: CASRPETGRTDTQYF; DNA: TGTGCCAGCAGGCCGGAGACAGGGCGGACAGATACGCAGTATTTT
size: few; length: 13; J: TRBJ2-1; V: TRBV6-5; D: .; CDR3: CASSRDSNNEQFF; DNA: TGTGCCAGCAGCAGGGACTCCAACAATGAGCAGTTCTTC
size: .; length: 15; J: TRBJ2-1; V: TRBV10-2; D: TRBD1; CDR3: CASSDIGQEENEQFF; DNA: TGCGCCAGCAGTGACATAGGACAGGAAGAAAATGAGCAGTTCTTC
size: .; length: 17; J: TRBJ1-1; V: TRBV5-1; D: .; CDR3: CASSLNPGATLTTEAFF; DNA: TGCGCCAGCAGCCTAAATCCAGGGGCCACCTTGACCACTGAAGCTTTCTTT
size: .; length: 16; J: TRBJ2-2; V: TRBV3-1/TRBV3-2; D: TRBD2; CDR3: CASSQEAGVGPGELFF; DNA: TGTGCCAGCAGCCAAGAAGCGGGAGTTGGGCCCGGGGAGCTGTTTTTT
size: .; length: 13; J: TRBJ2-7; V: TRBV29-1; D: TRBD1; CDR3: CSVDLTGGDEQYF; DNA: TGCAGCGTTGACCTGACAGGGGGAGACGAGCAGTACTTC
size: many; length: 13; J: TRBJ1-2; V: TRBV9; D: TRBD1; CDR3: CASSDLTGFGYTF; DNA: TGTGCCAGCAGCGATTTGACAGGGTTTGGCTACACCTTC
size: .; length: 15; J: TRBJ1-5; V: TRBV19; D: TRBD1; CDR3: CASSLSGGGGQPQHF; DNA: TGTGCCAGTAGTCTCTCTGGAGGGGGCGGACAGCCCCAGCATTTT
size: .; length: 15; J: TRBJ2-7; V: TRBV4-2; D: TRBD2; CDR3: CASSRLADLSYEQYF; DNA: TGTGCCAGCAGCCGACTAGCGGACCTCTCCTACGAGCAGTACTTC
size: .; length: 14; J: TRBJ1-5; V: TRBV18; D: .; CDR3: CASSPRGGDQPQHF; DNA: TGTGCCAGCTCACCAAGGGGCGGGGATCAGCCCCAGCATTTT
size: .; length: 15; J: TRBJ2-5; V: TRBV5-1; D: TRBD1; CDR3: CASSLLGQGQETQYF; DNA: TGCGCCAGCAGCCTCCTAGGACAGGGCCAAGAGACCCAGTACTTC
size: .; length: 16; J: TRBJ2-1; V: TRBV6-2/TRBV6-3; D: TRBD2; CDR3: CASSYSPSGGLNEQFF; DNA: TGTGCCAGCAGTTACTCGCCTAGCGGGGGGTTAAATGAGCAGTTCTTC
size: once; length: 11; J: TRBJ1-2; V: TRBV20-1; D: .; CDR3: CSATERYGYTF; DNA: TGCAGTGCTACAGAGAGATATGGCTACACCTTC
size: .; length: 14; J: TRBJ1-5; V: TRBV7-9; D: .; CDR3: CASSSGQRNQPQHF; DNA: TGTGCCAGCAGCTCGGGACAACGCAATCAGCCCCAGCATTTT